Each of the 28 T cell receptor beta chains below was sequenced from the same sample in a study of regulatory T cells in long-lasting Graves disease. Time point reported: newly diagnosed GD, antithyroid drugs for less than 3 months. RNA from PBMCs was the source of the TCR library. Building of the TCR beta libraries involved iRepertoire HTBI primers and Arm-PCR of CDR3 regions. One entry per CDR3 protein, called by TCRdb with MiXCR from the multiplex PCR reads. In the table there are 380,000 or so distinct CDR3 sequences, about 17% of which are singletons. This sample also appeared in a second study, on T cells in Graves' hyperthyroidism and ophthalmopathy.

The sample was peripheral blood mononuclear cells (PBMCs), taken at new diagnosis, from a patient treated with antithyroid drugs. The receptors shown here come from a woman aged 18-29 years with Graves disease.

A note on this clonotype: Just one base apart from a much larger clone, this may be a read error. CDR3 in amino acids: CASSEWTSGDEQFF. For the CDR3, the DNA is TGTGCCAGCAGTGAGTGGACTAGCGGGGACGAGCAGTTCTTC. The chain links TRBV27 to TRBJ2-1; 12 nucleotides match TRBD2. Germline V CDR1 and CDR2: MNHEY, SMNVEV (reference sequence). The CDR3 extends over 14 amino acids. V lost 5 bases and J lost 10; bases outside the gene matches: 6.

Many counts were recorded for this clonotype. The V gene is TRBV2, the J gene TRBJ1-2; no clear D gene. The CDR3 loop spans 12 amino acids. Germline lookup yields CDR1 SNHLY and CDR2 FYNNEI. Trimming took off 5 bases at V and 4 bases at J, with 8 bases between the two ends. The CDR3 loop is CASSIHGYGYTF. The CDR3, as DNA: TGTGCCAGCAGTATACACGGCTATGGCTACACCTTC.

The sample holds many counts of this clonotype. In nucleotides, the CDR3 is TGTGCCAGCAGCCATGGGGGTTGGGGCCTTTCCTACGAGCAGTACTTC. Translating gives CASSHGGWGLSYEQYF. This chain links TRBV2 with TRBJ2-7; D tentatively fits TRBD1 or TRBD2 (5 bases each). Germline V gene sequence: CDR1 SNHLY, CDR2 FYNNEI. This CDR3 contains 16 residues. Trimming cost V 6 bases and J 1 base, with 19 bases left between them.

This clonotype was counted at least ten times. The genes are TRBV4-2 and TRBJ2-7; D not resolved. Germline V gives CDR1 LGHNA, CDR2 YNFKEQ. This CDR3 region has 12 residues. V was shortened by 3 bases and J by 7 bases, with 10 bases between the two germline ends. The CDR3 DNA is TGTGCCAGCAGCCACCCATTAGGAGAGCAGTACTTC. Its protein is CASSHPLGEQYF.

This clonotype has ten or more counts. The chain employs TRBV18 and TRBJ1-6, with D unresolved. Germline loops: CDR1 KGHSH, CDR2 LQKENI. V lost 2 bases to trimming and J lost 1 base, with 9 bases between them. The CDR3 is 16 amino acids. CDR3 nucleotide sequence: TGTGCCAGCTCACCAGCTTCCCTATCCTATAATTCACCCCTCCACTTT. Its translation is CASSPASLSYNSPLHF.

In its sample, this clonotype was seen many times. The V call is TRBV7-9, the J call TRBJ2-1; the D gene is possibly TRBD1 (7 bases). The germline V gene encodes CDR1 SEHNR and CDR2 FQNEAQ (reference sequence). The V gene lost 6 bases and the J gene lost 9 bases, with 12 bases spanning the gap. The CDR3 extends over 12 amino acids. The CDR3 sequence is CASSRQGGEQFF. The CDR3 DNA reads as TGTGCCAGCAGTCGGCAGGGGGGTGAGCAGTTCTTC.

This clonotype has at least ten counts. The V and J genes are TRBV20-1 and TRBJ2-5, with 7 bases fitting TRBD2. The CDR3 covers 18 residues. Looked up from germline, CDR1 is DFQATT and CDR2 is SNEGSKA (reference sequence). The V and J ends lost 0 bases and 4 bases, in that order; junction bases with no gene match: 17. Here the CDR3 DNA reads TGCAGTGCTAGAGATCGGGGCGGGAGACTAGAGGAGGTAGAGACCCAGTACTTC. It specifies CSARDRGGRLEEVETQYF.

In this sample, this clonotype turned up a few times. This likely traces to a read error, being one base from a far larger clone. This chain uses TRBV6-5 with TRBJ1-2; no clear D gene. Germline-derived CDR1 and CDR2 are MNHEY and SVGAGI. The CDR3 sequence is 13 residues long. The CDR3 is CASSYSSGNGCTF. The DNA of the CDR3 is TGTGCCAGCAGTTACTCGTCCGGGAATGGCTGCACCTTC.

This clonotype has at least ten counts. The rearrangement uses TRBV28 and TRBJ2-4; 8 bases map to TRBD2. V gave up 6 bases and J gave up 1 base; unmatched junction bases: 5. CDR3 length: 15 residues. Germline values: CDR1 MDHEN, CDR2 SYDVKM. The CDR3 sequence: CASSAGGGAKNIQYF. Here the CDR3 DNA reads TGTGCCAGCAGCGCCGGGGGGGGTGCCAAAAACATTCAGTACTTC.

This clonotype was counted at least ten times. The J gene is TRBJ1-1, the V gene TRBV11-2; weak D call: TRBD1 (6 bases). Trimming removed 1 base from V and 3 bases from J, with 15 bases in between. The CDR3 extends over 16 amino acids. Germline V CDR1 and CDR2: SGHAT, FQNNGV. DNA for the CDR3: TGTGCCAGCAGCTTAGCCCAGACAGGTTCGGACACTGAAGCTTTCTTT. Its translation: CASSLAQTGSDTEAFF.

This clonotype was counted only a few times. This chain uses TRBV6-5 with TRBJ1-1; no reliable D call. CDR3 size: 16 residues. V gave up 0 bases and J gave up 4 bases, with 15 bases separating them. Per the germline V gene, CDR1 is MNHEY and CDR2 is SVGAGI. The CDR3 DNA is TGTGCCAGCAGTTACTCGTTCCGGACCACGGGCACTGAAGCTTTCTTT. Encoded protein: CASSYSFRTTGTEAFF.

This clonotype was counted a single time. With a much larger clone just one base away, this may be a read error. CDR3 sequence: CVSSQDSTRTDTQYF. The CDR3, as DNA: TGTGTCAGCAGCCAAGACAGCACACGCACAGATACGCAGTATTTT. The chain combines TRBV3-1 with TRBJ2-3, with TRBD1 as a possible D gene (5 bases). Germline V gene lookup returns CDR1 LGHDT and CDR2 YNNKEL (reference sequence). The CDR3 consists of 15 residues.

At least ten counts were recorded for this clonotype. The chain is built from TRBV7-3 and TRBJ2-1, with 9 bases identical to TRBD2. Trimming at V came to 3 bases and at J to 10 bases, leaving 1 base not matched to a gene. This CDR3 is 12 amino acids long. The germline gives CDR1 SGHTA, CDR2 FQGTGA. CDR3 region: CASSFSGREQFF. CDR3 nucleotides: TGTGCCAGCAGCTTTAGCGGGAGAGAGCAGTTCTTC.

On this clonotype: The junction and the germline gene differ at one end; a read error may be behind it. The chain carries TRBV11-1 and TRBJ2-7; D not certain. The germline V gene encodes CDR1 SGHAT and CDR2 FQDESV (reference sequence). The CDR3 totals 12 residues. This CDR3 reads CASSLDGYEKYF. Here the CDR3 DNA reads TGTGCCAGCAGCTTAGACGGCTACGAGAAGTACTTC.

This clonotype occurred once. The J gene is TRBJ1-2, the V gene TRBV5-6; TRBD1 matches 7 bases. The CDR3 is made up of 13 amino acids. V lost 2 bases to trimming and J lost 4 bases; unmatched junction nucleotides: 2. Germline values: CDR1 SGHDT, CDR2 YYEEEE. CDR3 residues: CASSLGGVYGYTF. The CDR3 region has the DNA TGTGCCAGCAGCTTAGGGGGCGTCTATGGCTACACCTTC. The complete variable domain, with remaining parts taken from reference TRBV5-6 and TRBJ1-2, reads DAGVTQSPTHLIKTRGQQVTLRCSPKSGHDTVSWYQQALGQGPQFIFQYYEEEERQRGNFPDRFSGHQFPNYSSELNVNALLLGDSALYLCASSLGGVYGYTFGSGTRLTVV.

This clonotype was picked up many times. The genes are TRBV12-3 or TRBV12-4 and TRBJ1-1; weak D call: TRBD1 (6 bases). Trimming left V 3 bases short and J 1 base short, with 12 bases between. The CDR3 consists of 15 residues. CDR3 in DNA: TGTGCCAGCAGTTTCGGTATAGGGGGGAACACTGAAGCTTTCTTT. Translation: CASSFGIGGNTEAFF.

This clonotype was picked up a small number of times. A read error is possible here, since a much larger clone lies one base away. The rearrangement links TRBV24-1 to TRBJ1-5; D remains unclear. Germline CDR1 is KGHDR and CDR2 is SFDVKD. The CDR3 contains 14 residues. Trimming cost V 3 bases and J 5 bases, with 10 bases left between them. The chain's CDR3 is CATSDHGLDQPQHF. Here the CDR3 DNA reads TGTGCCACCAGTGATCACGGCCTCGATCAGCCCCAGCATTTT.

This clonotype was picked up many times. This chain links TRBV6-2 or TRBV6-3 with TRBJ2-1; a weak D match, TRBD2 (6 bases). Trimming cost V 6 bases and J 4 bases, with 7 bases left between them. Germline V gene lookup returns CDR1 MNHEY and CDR2 SVGEGT. The CDR3 loop spans 12 amino acids. Written as DNA, the CDR3 is TGTGCCAGCAGCCGGGGGTACAATGAGCAGTTCTTC. It is translated as CASSRGYNEQFF.

This clonotype showed up just a few times. The chain links TRBV5-1 to TRBJ1-6; 8 bases line up with TRBD1. V gave up 5 bases and J gave up 6 bases; unmatched junction bases: 7. The CDR3 contains 15 residues. Germline-derived CDR1 and CDR2 are SGHRS and YFSETQ. In DNA form, the CDR3 reads TGCGCCAGCAGGGCGCGACAGGGGAGTAATTCACCCCTCCACTTT. It yields the protein CASRARQGSNSPLHF.

In this sample, this clonotype turned up many times. This rearrangement joins TRBV20-1 to TRBJ2-7; the D is unclear. CDR3 length equals 11 residues. Trimming left V 3 bases short and J 1 base short, with 4 bases between. The V gene's germline CDR1 is DFQATT and CDR2 SNEGSKA (reference sequence). CDR3 bases: TGCAGTGCTAGGGAATCCTACGAGCAGTACTTC. Encoded protein: CSARESYEQYF.

This clonotype has a handful of counts. The V and J genes are TRBV9 and TRBJ2-3; 7 bases fit TRBD1. J lost 5 bases, V lost 0 bases, and 3 bases had no gene match. The germline V gene encodes CDR1 SGDLS and CDR2 YYNGEE. The CDR3 totals 14 residues. CDR3 coding DNA: TGTGCCAGCAGCGTAGCTACAGGGGTAGATACGCAGTATTTT. Translated, it gives CASSVATGVDTQYF.

This clonotype occurred a few times. The chain links TRBV11-1 to TRBJ1-1; TRBD1 agrees at 7 bases. Germline assignment: CDR1 SGHAT and CDR2 FQDESV (reference sequence). V lost 6 bases and J lost 1; bases outside the gene matches: 11. This CDR3 region has 16 residues. CDR3 bases: TGTGCCAGCAGGTCAGGAGGGGGCAGTTGGAACACTGAAGCTTTCTTT. This encodes CASRSGGGSWNTEAFF.

This clonotype has a count of ten or more. This chain uses TRBV7-9 with TRBJ2-7, with D perhaps matching TRBD1 (6 bases). The CDR3 length is 12 residues. Between the trimmed V and J ends, which lost 1 base and 7 bases, there was a span of 8 bases. Germline lookup yields CDR1 SEHNR and CDR2 FQNEAQ (reference sequence). The CDR3 reads CASSLGDTEQYF. Written as DNA, the CDR3 is TGTGCCAGCAGCTTAGGGGACACTGAGCAGTACTTC.

This clonotype was seen ten or more times. The chain uses TRBV5-1 and TRBJ1-1; TRBD1 might be the D (5 bases). There are 18 residues in the CDR3. Trimming cost V 0 bases and J 1 base, with 19 bases left between them. CDR1 and CDR2 (germline): SGHRS, YFSETQ. CDR3 in amino acids: CASSLAKGLRPSNTEAFF. The CDR3 DNA is TGCGCCAGCAGCTTGGCCAAGGGACTGCGGCCTTCGAACACTGAAGCTTTCTTT.

The chain is built from TRBV18 and TRBJ2-7; no definite D call. This CDR3 contains 17 residues. From germline, CDR1 is KGHSH and CDR2 LQKENI. V was trimmed by 1 base and J by 2 bases, leaving 18 bases between them. CDR3 sequence (DNA): TGTGCCAGCTCACCACGTGTCCAGGACGCCATGACCTACGAGCAGTACTTC. Translating it yields CASSPRVQDAMTYEQYF.

This clonotype was seen at least ten times. The chain joins TRBV3-1 to TRBJ1-1; D not resolved. V was shortened by 0 bases and J by 8 bases, with 13 bases between the two germline ends. The CDR3 has 14 amino acids. Germline assignment: CDR1 LGHDT and CDR2 YNNKEL (reference sequence). The CDR3 DNA is TGTGCCAGCAGCCAAGAAGGGCGCCTTCTGGAAGCTTTCTTT. Protein sequence: CASSQEGRLLEAFF.

This clonotype showed up many times. V is TRBV2 and J is TRBJ1-5; a weak D match, TRBD1 (5 bases). Trimming stripped 10 bases from V and 2 bases from J, with 15 bases between. The CDR3 consists of 14 residues. Per germline, CDR1 SNHLY and CDR2 FYNNEI. The CDR3 DNA follows: TGTGCCATAAAGTTCGGGACGGGCAATCAGCCCCAGCATTTT. This gives the protein CAIKFGTGNQPQHF.

This clonotype came up many times. The chain has TRBV2 and TRBJ2-5, with D uncertain. V was clipped by 2 bases and J by 5 bases, with 3 bases between them. The germline CDR1 and CDR2 sequences are SNHLY and FYNNEI. This CDR3 region has 11 residues. The CDR3 is CASSELETQYF. The CDR3 coding sequence is TGTGCCAGCAGTGAACTTGAGACCCAGTACTTC.